This T cell receptor beta chain was recorded in a study of blood T cell repertoires in COVID-19. Deletions cut 6 bases from V and 5 bases from J, with 16 bases between. Germline loops: CDR1 SQVTM, CDR2 ANQGSEA. The CDR3 length is 13 residues. Generated by immunoSEQ multiplex PCR, the TCRdb table keeps only in-frame clones and is missing some. The table records nearly 80,000 clones, around 80% of them present only once. Source material: peripheral blood. The source is a man aged 60-69 years with active or convalescent COVID-19. The chain recombines TRBV29-1 with TRBJ1-1; tentatively, D is TRBD1 (6 bases). The CDR3 reads CSVARGAGTEAFF. The CDR3, as DNA: TGCAGCGTCGCTCGGGGGGCCGGGACTGAAGCTTTCTTT.